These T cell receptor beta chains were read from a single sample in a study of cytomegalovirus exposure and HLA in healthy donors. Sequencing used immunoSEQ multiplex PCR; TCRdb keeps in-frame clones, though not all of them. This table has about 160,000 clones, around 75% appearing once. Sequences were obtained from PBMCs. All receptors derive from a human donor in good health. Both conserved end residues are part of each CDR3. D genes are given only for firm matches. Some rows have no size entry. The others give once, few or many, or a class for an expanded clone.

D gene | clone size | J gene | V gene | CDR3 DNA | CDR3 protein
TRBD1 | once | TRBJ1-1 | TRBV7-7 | TGTGTCAGCAGCCGTCTGACAGGGGGCACTGAAGCTTTCTTT | CVSSRLTGGTEAFF
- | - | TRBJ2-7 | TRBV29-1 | TGCAGCGTTGATGACAACTCCTACGAGCAGTACTTC | CSVDDNSYEQYF
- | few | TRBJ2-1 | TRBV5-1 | TGCGCCAGCAGCTTGGCGCCGCGGGGAGGTGAGCAGTTCTTC | CASSLAPRGGEQFF
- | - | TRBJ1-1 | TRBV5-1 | TGCGCCACCCGGACAGAACCGAACACTGAAGCTTTCTTT | CATRTEPNTEAFF
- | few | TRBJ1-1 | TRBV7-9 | TGTGCCAGCAGCTTGGACTCATCTGGCGAAGCTTTCTTT | CASSLDSSGEAFF
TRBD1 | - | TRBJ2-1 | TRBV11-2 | TGTGCCAGCAGCCACGGACAGGGGAACAATGAGCAGTTCTTC | CASSHGQGNNEQFF
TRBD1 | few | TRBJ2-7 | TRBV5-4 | TGTGCCAGCAGCCAGGGACAGGGTGAATACTACGAGCAGTACTTC | CASSQGQGEYYEQYF
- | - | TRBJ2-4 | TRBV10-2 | TGCGCCAGCAGTGATGGCGGAGATCAGTACTTC | CASSDGGDQYF
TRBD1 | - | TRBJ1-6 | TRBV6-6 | TGTGCCAGCAGTTCGGACAGGGTGAATTCACCCCTCCACTTT | CASSSDRVNSPLHF
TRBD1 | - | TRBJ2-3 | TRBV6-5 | TGTGCCAGCAGTTACGAGACAGGGTCCCGTACGCAGTATTTT | CASSYETGSRTQYF
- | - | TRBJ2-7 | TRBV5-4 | TGTGCCAGCAGCCATTCCCTAGGAGTCGAGCAGTACTTC | CASSHSLGVEQYF
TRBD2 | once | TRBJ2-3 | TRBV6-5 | TGTGCCAGCAGTTACCGGGGGGGCGCCACAGATACGCAGTATTTT | CASSYRGGATDTQYF
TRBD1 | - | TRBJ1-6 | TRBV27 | TGTGCCAGCAGTTCGACGGGACAGAAACCCTCACCCCTCCACTTT | CASSSTGQKPSPLHF
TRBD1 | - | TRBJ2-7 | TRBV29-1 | TGCAGCGCCCAGACTGGAATCCGGGACAGGGGGATCTACGAGCAGTACTTC | CSAQTGIRDRGIYEQYF
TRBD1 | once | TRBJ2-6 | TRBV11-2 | TGTGCCAGCAGCTCCTGGACAGGGGGCACTGGGGCCAACGTCCTGACTTTC | CASSSWTGGTGANVLTF
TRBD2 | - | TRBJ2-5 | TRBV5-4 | TGTGCCGGAACCCTAGCGGGAGTTAAAGAGACCCAGTACTTC | CAGTLAGVKETQYF
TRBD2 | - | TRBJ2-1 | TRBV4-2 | TGTGCCAGCAGCCAAGAATGGCGGGGGAGCTCCTACAATGAGCAGTTCTTC | CASSQEWRGSSYNEQFF
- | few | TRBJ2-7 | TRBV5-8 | TGTGCCAGCAGCTTCCGGGGCTCCTACGAGCAGTACTTC | CASSFRGSYEQYF
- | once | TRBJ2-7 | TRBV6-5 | TGTGCCAGCAGCCCTGGGGGCCTCGAGCAGTACTTC | CASSPGGLEQYF
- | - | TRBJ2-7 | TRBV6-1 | TGTGCCAGCAGTTCTACTTACGAGCAGTACTTC | CASSSTYEQYF
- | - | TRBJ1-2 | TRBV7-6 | TGTGCCAGCAGCTCAGGGATTAACTATGGCTACACCTTC | CASSSGINYGYTF
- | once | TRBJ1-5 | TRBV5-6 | TGTGCCAGCAGTTCTCGAGGGGGGGGCCGTAGCAATCAGCCCCAGCATTTT | CASSSRGGGRSNQPQHF
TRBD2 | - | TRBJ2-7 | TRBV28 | TGTGCCAGCAGTTTGCGGGACATATTAGCGGGAGGGGACTACGAGCAGTACTTC | CASSLRDILAGGDYEQYF
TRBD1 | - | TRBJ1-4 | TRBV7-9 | TGTGCCAGCAGCGCCCGACAGGGGCTTGAAAAACTGTTTTTT | CASSARQGLEKLFF
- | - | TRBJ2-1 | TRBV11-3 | TGTGCCAGCAGCTCCGGACAACTCAATGAGCAGTTCTTC | CASSSGQLNEQFF
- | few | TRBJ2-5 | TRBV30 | TGTGCCTGGAGTGTACGAGGGAAGGGGGATCAAGAGACCCAGTACTTC | CAWSVRGKGDQETQYF